This TCR beta chain was captured in a study of cytomegalovirus exposure and HLA in healthy donors. Overall study results and limits: TCR beta sequences reportedly predicted the HLA-A and HLA-B alleles of most subjects accurately. TCR beta V- and J-gene trimming was later associated with a missense DCLRE1C variant. Immune exposure was documented only through CMV serostatus.

V lost 4 bases, J lost 1 base, and 16 bases lay in between. The germline gives CDR1 MNHEY, CDR2 SMNVEV (reference sequence). The CDR3 spans 16 residues. A note on this clone: What it binds is unknown.

The PCR used 60 Vbeta and 13 Jbeta primers. TCRdb's table, derived via immunoSEQ multiplex PCR, lists solely in-frame clones and lacks some. The data contain 35,000 to 40,000 clones, 74% of them singletons. The chain joins TRBV27 to TRBJ1-2; a weak D match, TRBD1 (5 bases). This TCR was recovered from a man aged 25 to 40 in good health and CMV-seronegative. Sequences were obtained from PBMCs. The CDR3 DNA follows: TGTGCCAGCAGTTCAGGGTTGGGAGGCGGTAACTATGGCTACACCTTC. Translated, it gives CASSSGLGGGNYGYTF.